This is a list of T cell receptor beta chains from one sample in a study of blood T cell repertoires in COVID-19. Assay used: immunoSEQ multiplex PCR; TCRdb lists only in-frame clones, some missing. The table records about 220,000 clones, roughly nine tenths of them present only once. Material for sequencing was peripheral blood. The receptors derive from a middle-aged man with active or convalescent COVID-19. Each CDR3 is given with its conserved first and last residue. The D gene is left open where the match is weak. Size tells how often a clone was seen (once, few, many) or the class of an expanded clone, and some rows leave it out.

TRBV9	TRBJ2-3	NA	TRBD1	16	CASSEGYRGVRDTQYF	TGTGCCAGCAGCGAGGGATACAGGGGAGTTAGGGATACGCAGTATTTT
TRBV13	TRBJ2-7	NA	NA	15	CASRSNRVLSYEQYF	TGTGCCAGCAGGTCCAACAGGGTGCTGTCCTACGAGCAGTACTTC
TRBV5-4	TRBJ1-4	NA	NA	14	CASSSTGRYEKLFF	TGTGCCAGCAGCTCGACAGGCCGATATGAAAAACTGTTTTTT
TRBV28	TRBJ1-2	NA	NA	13	CASSLYRVDGYTF	TGTGCCAGCAGTTTATACAGGGTTGATGGCTACACCTTC
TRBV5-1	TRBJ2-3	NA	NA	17	CASSYTRGITSTDTQYF	TGCGCCAGCAGCTACACCCGGGGGATTACTAGCACAGATACGCAGTATTTT
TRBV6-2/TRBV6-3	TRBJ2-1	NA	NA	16	CASSYGLFSSYNEQFF	TGTGCCAGCAGTTACGGGCTTTTCAGCTCCTACAATGAGCAGTTCTTC
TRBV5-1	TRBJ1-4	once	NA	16	CASSVGRTATNEKLFF	TGCGCCAGCAGCGTAGGACGGACAGCAACTAATGAAAAACTGTTTTTT
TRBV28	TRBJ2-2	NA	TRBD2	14	CASSPRLAKRELFF	TGTGCCAGCAGTCCTCGACTAGCTAAACGGGAGCTGTTTTTT
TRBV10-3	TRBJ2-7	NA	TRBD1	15	CAISESMDRGSEQYF	TGTGCCATCAGTGAGTCTATGGACAGGGGGTCCGAGCAGTACTTC
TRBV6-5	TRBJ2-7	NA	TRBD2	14	CASSNGGLAAKQYF	TGTGCCAGCAGCAACGGTGGACTAGCGGCAAAGCAGTACTTC
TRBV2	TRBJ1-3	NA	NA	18	CASSEPVDSRPLGNTIYF	TGTGCCAGCAGTGAACCCGTGGACAGCCGCCCGCTCGGAAACACCATATATTTT
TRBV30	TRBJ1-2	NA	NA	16	CAWSREGISLGYGYTF	TGTGCCTGGAGTAGGGAGGGAATCAGTCTCGGCTATGGCTACACCTTC
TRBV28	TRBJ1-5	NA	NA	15	CASRLGGGSHQPQHF	TGTGCCAGCAGGCTGGGGGGAGGCTCCCATCAGCCCCAGCATTTT
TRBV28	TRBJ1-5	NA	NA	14	CASSLQGSDQPQHF	TGTGCCAGCAGCCTACAGGGATCCGATCAGCCCCAGCATTTT
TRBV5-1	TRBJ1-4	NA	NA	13	CASSFQRGEKLFF	TGCGCCAGCAGCTTCCAACGGGGTGAAAAACTGTTTTTT
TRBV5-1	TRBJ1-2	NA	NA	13	CASSQVAGYGYTF	TGCGCCAGCAGCCAAGTGGCAGGGTATGGCTACACCTTC
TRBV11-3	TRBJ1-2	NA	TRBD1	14	CASSFGQGAKGYTF	TGTGCCAGCAGCTTCGGACAGGGGGCTAAGGGCTACACCTTC
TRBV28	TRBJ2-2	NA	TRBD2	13	CASTSGDPGELFF	TGTGCCAGCACCAGCGGGGACCCCGGGGAGCTGTTTTTT
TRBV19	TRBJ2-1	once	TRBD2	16	CASRASRTSGYNEQFF	TGTGCCAGTAGGGCGTCGCGGACTAGCGGTTACAATGAGCAGTTCTTC
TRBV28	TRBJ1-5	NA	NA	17	CASTPSVTNWSNQPQHF	TGTGCCAGCACCCCTAGTGTAACAAATTGGAGCAATCAGCCCCAGCATTTT
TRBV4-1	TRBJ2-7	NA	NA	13	CASSQDVFYEQYF	TGCGCCAGCAGCCAAGATGTCTTCTACGAGCAGTACTTC
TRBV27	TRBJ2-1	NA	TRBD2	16	CASTRTSGGSFYEQFF	TGTGCCTCAACCCGGACGAGCGGGGGATCATTTTATGAGCAGTTCTTC
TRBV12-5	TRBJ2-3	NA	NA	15	CASGLGQPHTDTQYF	TGTGCTAGTGGTTTGGGACAGCCACACACAGATACGCAGTATTTT
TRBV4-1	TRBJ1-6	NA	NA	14	CASSRGGVGSPLHF	TGCGCCAGCAGCCGTGGAGGGGTCGGTTCACCCCTCCACTTT
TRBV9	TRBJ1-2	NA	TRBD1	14	CASSPRQGNYGYTF	TGTGCCAGCAGCCCCCGACAGGGCAACTATGGCTACACCTTC
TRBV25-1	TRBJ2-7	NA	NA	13	CASGHHESYEQYF	TGTGCCAGCGGCCATCATGAATCCTACGAGCAGTACTTC
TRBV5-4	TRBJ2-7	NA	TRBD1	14	CASSTNQGAREQYF	TGTGCCAGCAGTACCAATCAGGGGGCGAGAGAGCAGTACTTC
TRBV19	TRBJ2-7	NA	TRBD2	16	CASSISTSGSYYEQYF	TGTGCCAGTAGTATCTCTACTAGCGGGAGCTACTACGAGCAGTACTTC
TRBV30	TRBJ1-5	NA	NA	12	CAWRQNNQPQHF	TGTGCCTGGAGACAGAACAATCAGCCCCAGCATTTT
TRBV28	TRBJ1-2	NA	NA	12	CASIEGVNGYTF	TGTGCCAGCATCGAAGGGGTAAATGGCTACACCTTC
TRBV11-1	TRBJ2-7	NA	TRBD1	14	CASSRGQGSYEQYF	TGTGCCAGCAGCCGCGGACAGGGGTCCTACGAGCAGTACTTC
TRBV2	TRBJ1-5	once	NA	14	CASSDGTQYQPQHF	TGTGCCAGCAGTGACGGGACACAATATCAGCCCCAGCATTTT
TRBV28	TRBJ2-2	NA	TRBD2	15	CASSNPGLSRGELFF	TGTGCCAGCAGCAATCCGGGACTATCGAGGGGGGAGCTGTTTTTT
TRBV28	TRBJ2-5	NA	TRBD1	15	CASSRDRGRGETQYF	TGTGCCAGCAGTCGGGACAGGGGGCGCGGGGAGACCCAGTACTTC
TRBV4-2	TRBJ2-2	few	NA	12	CASSPYTGELFF	TGTGCCAGCAGCCCTTACACCGGGGAGCTGTTTTTT
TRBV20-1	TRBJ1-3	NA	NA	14	CSASGPGQRNTIYF	TGCAGTGCTAGTGGACCGGGACAACGAAACACCATATATTTT
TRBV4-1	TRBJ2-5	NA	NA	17	CASSHPGGLGGVETQYF	TGCGCCAGCAGCCATCCCGGTGGACTGGGCGGTGTAGAGACCCAGTACTTC
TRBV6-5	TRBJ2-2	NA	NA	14	CASSYSEESGELFF	TGTGCCAGCAGTTACTCGGAGGAGTCCGGGGAGCTGTTTTTT
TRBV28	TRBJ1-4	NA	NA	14	CASSWQSTNEKLFF	TGTGCCAGCAGTTGGCAGTCAACTAATGAAAAACTGTTTTTT
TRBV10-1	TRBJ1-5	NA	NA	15	CASSERKGPNQPQHF	TGCGCCAGCAGTGAGAGGAAGGGGCCCAATCAGCCCCAGCATTTT
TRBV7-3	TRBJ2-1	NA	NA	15	CASSRQGTSLNEQFF	TGTGCCAGCAGCCGACAGGGAACTAGCCTCAATGAGCAGTTCTTC
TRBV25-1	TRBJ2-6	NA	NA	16	CASSEGGSSGANVLTF	TGTGCCAGCAGTGAAGGGGGGAGCTCTGGGGCCAACGTCCTGACTTTC
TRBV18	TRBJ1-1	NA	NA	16	CASSPQTGTSSTEAFF	TGTGCCAGCTCACCACAAACCGGGACTTCGAGCACTGAAGCTTTCTTT
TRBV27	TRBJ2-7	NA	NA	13	CASSPGQNYEQYF	TGTGCCAGCAGTCCTGGACAGAACTACGAGCAGTACTTC
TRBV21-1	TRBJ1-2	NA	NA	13	CAPRDRVYYGYTF	TGTGCCCCCCGGGACAGGGTTTACTATGGCTACACCTTC
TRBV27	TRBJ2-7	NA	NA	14	CASTPGTYSYEQYF	TGTGCCAGCACCCCCGGTACCTACTCCTACGAGCAGTACTTC
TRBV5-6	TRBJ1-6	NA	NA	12	CASSRPGSPLHF	TGTGCCAGCAGCCGACCGGGTTCACCCCTCCACTTT
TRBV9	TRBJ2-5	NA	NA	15	CASSWTGGGEETQYF	TGTGCCAGCAGCTGGACGGGGGGCGGGGAAGAGACCCAGTACTTC
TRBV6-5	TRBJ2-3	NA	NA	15	CASIPVIGGADTQYF	TGTGCCAGCATCCCCGTTATTGGGGGCGCAGATACGCAGTATTTT
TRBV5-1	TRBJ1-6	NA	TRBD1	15	CASSLDTGGGSPLHF	TGCGCCAGCAGCTTGGACACAGGGGGCGGTTCACCCCTCCACTTT
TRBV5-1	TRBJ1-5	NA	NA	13	CASSLDGDQPQHF	TGCGCCAGCAGCTTGGATGGAGACCAGCCCCAGCATTTT
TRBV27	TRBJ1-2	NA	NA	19	CASSRGRRAGQQPSYGYTF	TGTGCCAGCAGTCGGGGACGGAGGGCAGGACAACAACCTTCCTATGGCTACACCTTC
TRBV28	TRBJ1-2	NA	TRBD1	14	CASKTGGSRHGYTF	TGTGCCAGCAAAACAGGGGGTTCTCGTCACGGCTACACCTTC
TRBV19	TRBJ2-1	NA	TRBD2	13	CASRGLAGNEQFF	TGTGCCAGTAGGGGACTAGCAGGCAATGAGCAGTTCTTC
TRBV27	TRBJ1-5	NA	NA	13	CASSFQSNQPQHF	TGTGCCAGCAGTTTTCAGAGCAATCAGCCCCAGCATTTT